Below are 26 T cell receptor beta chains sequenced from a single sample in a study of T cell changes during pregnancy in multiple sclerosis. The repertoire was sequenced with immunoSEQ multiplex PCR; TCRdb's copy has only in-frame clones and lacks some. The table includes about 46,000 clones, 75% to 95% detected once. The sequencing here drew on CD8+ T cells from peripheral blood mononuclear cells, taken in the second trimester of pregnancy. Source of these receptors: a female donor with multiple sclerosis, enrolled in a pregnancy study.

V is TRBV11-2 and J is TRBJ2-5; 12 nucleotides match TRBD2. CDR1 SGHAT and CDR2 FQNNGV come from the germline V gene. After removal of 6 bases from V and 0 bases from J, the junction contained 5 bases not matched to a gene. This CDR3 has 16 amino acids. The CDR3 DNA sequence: TGTGCCAGCAGACCCGGACTAGCGGGGTACCAAGAGACCCAGTACTTC. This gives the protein CASRPGLAGYQETQYF. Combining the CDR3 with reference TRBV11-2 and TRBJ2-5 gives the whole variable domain EAGVAQSPRYKIIEKRQSVAFWCNPISGHATLYWYQQILGQGPKLLIQFQNNGVVDDSQLPKDRFSAERLKGVDSTLKIQPAKLEDSAVYLCASRPGLAGYQETQYFGPGTRLLVL.

DNA for the CDR3: TGTGCCAGTTACCGCGGGACTCTGCAGTATTTT. The encoded protein is CASYRGTLQYF. The chain couples TRBV27 to TRBJ2-3; possible D gene TRBD2, 6 bases. The CDR3 runs to 11 residues. From germline, CDR1 is MNHEY and CDR2 SMNVEV (reference sequence). V lost 9 bases and J 11 bases, leaving 15 bases between the germline ends.

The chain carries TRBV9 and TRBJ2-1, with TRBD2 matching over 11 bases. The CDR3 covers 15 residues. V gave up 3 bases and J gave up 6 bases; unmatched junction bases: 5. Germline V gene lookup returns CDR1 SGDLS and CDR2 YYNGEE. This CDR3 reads CASSAGGLAGNEQFF. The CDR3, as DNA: TGTGCCAGCAGCGCCGGAGGACTAGCGGGCAATGAGCAGTTCTTC.

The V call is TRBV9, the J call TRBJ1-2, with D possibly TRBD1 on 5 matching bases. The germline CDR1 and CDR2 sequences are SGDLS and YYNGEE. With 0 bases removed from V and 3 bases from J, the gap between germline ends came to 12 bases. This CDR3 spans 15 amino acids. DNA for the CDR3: TGTGCCAGCAGCGTAGAAGGAGGGGACTACTATGGCTACACCTTC. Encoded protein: CASSVEGGDYYGYTF.

In DNA form, the CDR3 reads TGTGCCAGCAGCTTGCCGACAGTATTGAACACTGAAGCTTTCTTT. Translated, it gives CASSLPTVLNTEAFF. V gene TRBV5-6 combines with J gene TRBJ1-1, with D maybe TRBD1 (5 bases). The CDR3 runs 15 residues. Germline lookup yields CDR1 SGHDT and CDR2 YYEEEE. Trimming stripped 1 base from V and 0 bases from J, with 10 bases between.

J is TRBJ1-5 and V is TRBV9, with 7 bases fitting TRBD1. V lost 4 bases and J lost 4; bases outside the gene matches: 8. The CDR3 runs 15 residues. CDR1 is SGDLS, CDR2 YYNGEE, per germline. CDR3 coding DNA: TGTGCCAGCAGCCCCACGGGACAGTTTAATCAGCCCCAGCATTTT. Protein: CASSPTGQFNQPQHF. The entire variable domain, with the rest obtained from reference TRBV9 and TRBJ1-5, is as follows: DSGVTQTPKHLITATGQRVTLRCSPRSGDLSVYWYQQSLDQGLQFLIQYYNGEERAKGNILERFSAQQFPDLHSELNLSSLELGDSALYFCASSPTGQFNQPQHFGDGTRLSIL.

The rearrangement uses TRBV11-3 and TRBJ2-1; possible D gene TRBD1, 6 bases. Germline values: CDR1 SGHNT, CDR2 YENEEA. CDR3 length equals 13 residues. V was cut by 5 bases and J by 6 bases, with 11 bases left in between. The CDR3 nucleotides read TGTGCCAGCAGCCCCCGAGGGGGCAATGAGCAGTTCTTC. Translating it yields CASSPRGGNEQFF. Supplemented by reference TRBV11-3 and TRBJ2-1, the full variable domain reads EAGVVQSPRYKIIEKKQPVAFWCNPISGHNTLYWYLQNLGQGPELLIRYENEEAVDDSQLPKDRFSAERLKGVDSTLKIQPAELGDSAVYLCASSPRGGNEQFFGPGTRLTVL.

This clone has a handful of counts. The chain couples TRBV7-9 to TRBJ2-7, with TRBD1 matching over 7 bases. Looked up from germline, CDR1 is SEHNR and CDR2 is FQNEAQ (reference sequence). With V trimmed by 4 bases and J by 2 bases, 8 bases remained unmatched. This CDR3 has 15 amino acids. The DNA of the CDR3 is TGTGCCAGCAGCTCTTTACAGGGGTTCCCCTACGAGCAGTACTTC. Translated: CASSSLQGFPYEQYF.

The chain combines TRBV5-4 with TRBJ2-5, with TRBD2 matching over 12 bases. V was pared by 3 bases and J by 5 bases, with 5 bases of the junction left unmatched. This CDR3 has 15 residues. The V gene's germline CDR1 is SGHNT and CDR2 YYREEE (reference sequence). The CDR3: CASSSGLAGLETQYF. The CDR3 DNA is TGTGCCAGCAGCTCCGGACTAGCGGGGCTGGAGACCCAGTACTTC.

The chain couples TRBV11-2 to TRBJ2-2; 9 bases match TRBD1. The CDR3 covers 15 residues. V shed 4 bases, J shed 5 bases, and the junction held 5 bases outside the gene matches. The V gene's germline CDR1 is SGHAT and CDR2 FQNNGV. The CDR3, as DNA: TGTGCCAGCAGCTCCTGGGACAGGGATACCGGGGAGCTGTTTTTT. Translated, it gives CASSSWDRDTGELFF.

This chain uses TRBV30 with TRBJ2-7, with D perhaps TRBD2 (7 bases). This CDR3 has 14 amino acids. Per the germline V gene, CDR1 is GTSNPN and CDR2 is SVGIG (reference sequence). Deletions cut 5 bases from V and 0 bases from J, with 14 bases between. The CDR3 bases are TGTGCCTGGGGGGGGGCGACGGTCTCCTACGAGCAGTACTTC. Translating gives CAWGGATVSYEQYF.

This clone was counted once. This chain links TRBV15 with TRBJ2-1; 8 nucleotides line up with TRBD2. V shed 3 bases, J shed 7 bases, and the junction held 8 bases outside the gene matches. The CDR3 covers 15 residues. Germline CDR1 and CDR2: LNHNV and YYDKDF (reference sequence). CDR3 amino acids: CATSSHSGARNEQFF. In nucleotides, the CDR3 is TGTGCCACCAGCAGCCATAGCGGGGCTAGGAATGAGCAGTTCTTC.

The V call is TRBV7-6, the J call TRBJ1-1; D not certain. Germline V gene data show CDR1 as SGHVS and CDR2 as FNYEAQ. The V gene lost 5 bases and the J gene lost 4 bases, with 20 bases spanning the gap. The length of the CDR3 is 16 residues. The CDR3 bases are TGTGCCAGCAGCAAAGGCCGGGTTGGTCTCTCCACTGAAGCTTTCTTT. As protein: CASSKGRVGLSTEAFF.

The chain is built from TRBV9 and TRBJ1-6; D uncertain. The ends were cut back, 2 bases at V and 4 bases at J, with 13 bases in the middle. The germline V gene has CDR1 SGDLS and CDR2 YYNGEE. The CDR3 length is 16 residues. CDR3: CASSVAGSAYNSPLHF. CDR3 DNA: TGTGCCAGCAGCGTCGCAGGATCCGCTTATAATTCACCCCTCCACTTT.

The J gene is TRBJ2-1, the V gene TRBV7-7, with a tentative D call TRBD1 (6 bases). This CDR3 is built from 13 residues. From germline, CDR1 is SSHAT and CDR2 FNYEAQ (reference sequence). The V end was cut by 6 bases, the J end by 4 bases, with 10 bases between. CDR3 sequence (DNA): TGTGCCAGCAGTCGACAGGTATACAATGAGCAGTTCTTC. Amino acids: CASSRQVYNEQFF.

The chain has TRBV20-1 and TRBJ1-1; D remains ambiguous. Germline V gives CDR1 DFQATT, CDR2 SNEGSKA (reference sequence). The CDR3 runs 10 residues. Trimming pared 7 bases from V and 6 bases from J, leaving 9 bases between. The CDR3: CSGLDPEAFF. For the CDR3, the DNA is TGCAGTGGACTCGACCCTGAAGCTTTCTTT.

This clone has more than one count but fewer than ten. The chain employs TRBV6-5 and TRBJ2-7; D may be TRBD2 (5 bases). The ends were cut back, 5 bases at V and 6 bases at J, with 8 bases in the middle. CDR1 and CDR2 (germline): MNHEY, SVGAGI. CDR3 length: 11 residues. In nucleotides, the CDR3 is TGTGCCAGCAGTGAGGGTCTCGAGCAGTACTTC. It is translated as CASSEGLEQYF.

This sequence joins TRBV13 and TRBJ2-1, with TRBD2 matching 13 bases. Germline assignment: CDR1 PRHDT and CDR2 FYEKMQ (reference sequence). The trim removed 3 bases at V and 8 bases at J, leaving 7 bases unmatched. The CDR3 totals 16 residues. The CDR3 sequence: CASSFKLAGGLDEQFF. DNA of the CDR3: TGTGCCAGCAGCTTCAAACTAGCGGGGGGGCTGGATGAGCAGTTCTTC.

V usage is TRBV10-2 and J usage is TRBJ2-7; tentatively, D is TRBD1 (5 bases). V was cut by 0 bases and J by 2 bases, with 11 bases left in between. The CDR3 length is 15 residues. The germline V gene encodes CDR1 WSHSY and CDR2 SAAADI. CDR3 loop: CASSESWTSTYEQYF. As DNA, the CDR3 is TGCGCCAGCAGTGAGTCCTGGACATCGACCTACGAGCAGTACTTC.

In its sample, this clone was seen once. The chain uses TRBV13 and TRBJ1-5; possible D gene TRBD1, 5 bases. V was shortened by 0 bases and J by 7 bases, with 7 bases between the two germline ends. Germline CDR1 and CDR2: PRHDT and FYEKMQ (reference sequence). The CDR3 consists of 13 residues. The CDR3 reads CASSLGRGQPQHF. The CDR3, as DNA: TGTGCCAGCAGCTTAGGCCGGGGGCAGCCCCAGCATTTT.

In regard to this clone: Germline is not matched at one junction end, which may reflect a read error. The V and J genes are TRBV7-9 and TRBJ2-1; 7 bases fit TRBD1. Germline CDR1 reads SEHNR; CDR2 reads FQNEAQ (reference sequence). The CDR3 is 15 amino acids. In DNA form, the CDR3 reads TGTGCCAGCAGTTTAGCCGGGACAGCCTACAATGAGCAGTTCTTC. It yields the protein CASSLAGTAYNEQFF. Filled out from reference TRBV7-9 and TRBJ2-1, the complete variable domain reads DTGVSQNPRHKITKRGQNVTFRCDPISEHNRLYWYRQTLGQGPEFLTYFQNEAQLEKSRLLSDRFSAERPKGSFSTLEIQRTEQGDSAMYLCASSLAGTAYNEQFFGPGTRLTVL.

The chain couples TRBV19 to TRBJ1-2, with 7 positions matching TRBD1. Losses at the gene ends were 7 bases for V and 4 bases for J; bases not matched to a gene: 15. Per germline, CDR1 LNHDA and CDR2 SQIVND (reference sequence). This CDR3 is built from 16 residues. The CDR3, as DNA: TGTGCCAGTACCTGGGGATCCCAGGGGGGTATCTATGGCTACACCTTC. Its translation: CASTWGSQGGIYGYTF.

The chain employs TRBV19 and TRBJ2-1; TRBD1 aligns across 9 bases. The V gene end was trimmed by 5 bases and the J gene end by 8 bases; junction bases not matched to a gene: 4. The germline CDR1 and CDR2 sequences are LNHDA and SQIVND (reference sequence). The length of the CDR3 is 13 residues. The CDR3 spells CASSGTGYDEQFF. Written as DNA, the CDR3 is TGTGCCAGTAGTGGGACAGGGTACGATGAGCAGTTCTTC.

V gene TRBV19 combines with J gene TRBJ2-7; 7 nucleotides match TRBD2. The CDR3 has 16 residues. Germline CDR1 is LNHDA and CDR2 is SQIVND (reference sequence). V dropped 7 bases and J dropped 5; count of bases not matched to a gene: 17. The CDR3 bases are TGTGCCAGTACGGACGCCCCGGGAGGACTACTGAACGAGCAGTACTTC. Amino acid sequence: CASTDAPGGLLNEQYF.

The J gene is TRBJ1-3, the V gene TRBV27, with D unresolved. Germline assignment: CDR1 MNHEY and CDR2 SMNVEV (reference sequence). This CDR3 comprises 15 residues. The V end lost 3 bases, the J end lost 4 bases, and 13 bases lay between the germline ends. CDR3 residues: CASSLTGRTGNTIYF. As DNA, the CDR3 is TGTGCCAGCAGTTTGACGGGGAGAACAGGAAACACCATATATTTT.

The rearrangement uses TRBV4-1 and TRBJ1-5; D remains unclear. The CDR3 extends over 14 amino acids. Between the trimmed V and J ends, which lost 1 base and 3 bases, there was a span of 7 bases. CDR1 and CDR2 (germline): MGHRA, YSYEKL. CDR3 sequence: CASSQGLINQPQHF. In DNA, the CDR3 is TGCGCCAGCAGCCAAGGGCTGATCAATCAGCCCCAGCATTTT.